This T cell receptor (beta chain) stems from a study of T-cell memory formation after mild COVID-19. V was trimmed by 0 bases and J by 3 bases, leaving 12 bases between them. The germline gives CDR1 KGHDR, CDR2 SFDVKD. The CDR3 loop spans 16 amino acids. Via MiXCR, TCRdb re-called the 5' RACE reads, giving one row per CDR3 protein. The sample has around 110,000 distinct CDR3 sequences, around 12% seen once. The chain employs TRBV24-1 and TRBJ2-3, with D maybe TRBD1 (5 bases). This clonotype was sampled from an adult woman who had mild COVID-19 (a few samples of this study predate the infection). Cell type and time point are not known. Input material: PBMCs or a T cell subset sorted from them (not recorded which). The CDR3 reads CATSDLRHRRTDTQYF. The DNA of the CDR3 is TGTGCCACCAGTGATTTGAGGCACAGGCGAACAGATACGCAGTATTTT.